These T cell receptor beta chains were read from a single sample in a study of PD-L1 blockade in urothelial cancer. Profiling relied on immunoSEQ multiplex PCR, and the TCRdb table lists in-frame clones only, not all of them. Here the sample spans roughly 56,000 clones, roughly 86% being singletons. Source: PBMCs, taken around atezolizumab (anti-PD-L1) treatment. The receptors were gathered from a man in his sixties with urothelial cancer. Each CDR3 is given with its conserved first and last residue. The D gene is left open where the match is weak. Size is stated for part of the rows, as once, few or many counts, or as a class when the clone is expanded.

clone size: NA
J gene: TRBJ2-3
V gene: TRBV9
D gene: TRBD2
CDR3 protein: CASSVRGGSQAGPDTQYF
CDR3 DNA: TGTGCCAGCAGCGTACGGGGGGGGTCTCAGGCAGGCCCAGATACGCAGTATTTT

clone size: NA
J gene: TRBJ1-5
V gene: TRBV19
D gene: NA
CDR3 protein: CASDRDNLRGDSNQPQHF
CDR3 DNA: TGTGCCAGTGACCGGGACAACCTACGGGGGGATAGCAATCAGCCCCAGCATTTT

clone size: NA
J gene: TRBJ2-5
V gene: TRBV15
D gene: NA
CDR3 protein: CATSNTGTQGHF
CDR3 DNA: TGTGCCACCAGCAATACGGGAACGCAGGGGCACTTC

clone size: NA
J gene: TRBJ2-3
V gene: TRBV5-1
D gene: NA
CDR3 protein: CASKGGGSTSTDTQYF
CDR3 DNA: TGCGCCAGCAAGGGGGGCGGGAGCACAAGCACAGATACGCAGTATTTT

clone size: NA
J gene: TRBJ1-2
V gene: TRBV11-2
D gene: TRBD1
CDR3 protein: CASSPGQGAFGYTF
CDR3 DNA: TGTGCCAGCAGCCCCGGACAGGGGGCCTTTGGCTACACCTTC

clone size: NA
J gene: TRBJ2-7
V gene: TRBV27
D gene: NA
CDR3 protein: CASNPTGAAYEQYF
CDR3 DNA: TGTGCCAGCAACCCGACGGGAGCCGCTTACGAGCAGTACTTC

clone size: NA
J gene: TRBJ1-1
V gene: TRBV7-9
D gene: NA
CDR3 protein: CASSLLERSEAFF
CDR3 DNA: TGTGCCAGCAGCTTGCTTGAGAGGAGTGAAGCTTTCTTT

clone size: NA
J gene: TRBJ1-1
V gene: TRBV6-1
D gene: NA
CDR3 protein: CASSENKNTEAFF
CDR3 DNA: TGTGCCAGCAGTGAAAACAAGAACACTGAAGCTTTCTTT

clone size: NA
J gene: TRBJ1-1
V gene: TRBV6-5
D gene: NA
CDR3 protein: CASSRTSGTTRAAFF
CDR3 DNA: TGTGCCAGCAGTCGGACTTCCGGGACAACCCGGGCGGCTTTCTTT

clone size: few
J gene: TRBJ2-1
V gene: TRBV2
D gene: TRBD2
CDR3 protein: CASGTGGDEQFF
CDR3 DNA: TGTGCCAGCGGGACGGGGGGGGATGAGCAGTTCTTC

clone size: NA
J gene: TRBJ1-4
V gene: TRBV5-1
D gene: TRBD1
CDR3 protein: CASSLEGTGVNEKLFF
CDR3 DNA: TGCGCCAGCAGCTTGGAAGGGACAGGGGTTAATGAAAAACTGTTTTTT

clone size: once
J gene: TRBJ2-7
V gene: TRBV10-3
D gene: NA
CDR3 protein: CAIRDSASHYEQYF
CDR3 DNA: TGTGCCATCAGGGACAGCGCGAGCCACTACGAGCAGTACTTC

clone size: few
J gene: TRBJ2-1
V gene: TRBV11-2
D gene: TRBD2
CDR3 protein: CASSLSGTSGSHEQFF
CDR3 DNA: TGTGCCAGCAGCTTATCCGGGACTAGCGGGAGCCATGAGCAGTTCTTC

clone size: NA
J gene: TRBJ1-6
V gene: TRBV13
D gene: TRBD1
CDR3 protein: CASSFGRTGGYNNSPLHF
CDR3 DNA: TGTGCCAGCAGCTTCGGCCGGACAGGGGGCTATAATAATTCACCCCTCCACTTT

clone size: NA
J gene: TRBJ1-2
V gene: TRBV7-2
D gene: TRBD1
CDR3 protein: CASRLRDRGYGYTF
CDR3 DNA: TGTGCCAGCAGATTAAGGGACAGGGGTTATGGCTACACCTTC

clone size: few
J gene: TRBJ1-1
V gene: TRBV9
D gene: NA
CDR3 protein: CASMPILGMSGDTEAFF
CDR3 DNA: TGTGCCAGTATGCCGATCCTTGGGATGTCCGGGGACACTGAAGCTTTCTTT

clone size: NA
J gene: TRBJ1-1
V gene: TRBV7-9
D gene: NA
CDR3 protein: CASSPDRQSTEAFF
CDR3 DNA: TGTGCCAGCAGCCCAGACAGGCAGAGCACTGAAGCTTTCTTT

clone size: NA
J gene: TRBJ1-2
V gene: TRBV10-3
D gene: NA
CDR3 protein: CAVSTGNGGYTF
CDR3 DNA: TGTGCCGTATCGACAGGTAACGGTGGCTACACCTTC

clone size: NA
J gene: TRBJ1-5
V gene: TRBV2
D gene: NA
CDR3 protein: CASSEAAGFQPQHF
CDR3 DNA: TGTGCCAGCAGTGAAGCGGCGGGGTTTCAGCCCCAGCATTTT

clone size: NA
J gene: TRBJ2-7
V gene: TRBV19
D gene: NA
CDR3 protein: CASSMWETSYEQYF
CDR3 DNA: TGTGCCAGTAGTATGTGGGAAACTAGCTACGAGCAGTACTTC

clone size: NA
J gene: TRBJ1-6
V gene: TRBV27
D gene: NA
CDR3 protein: CASRTGTQNNSPLHF
CDR3 DNA: TGTGCCAGCAGGACCGGGACACAGAATAATTCACCCCTCCACTTT

clone size: NA
J gene: TRBJ1-6
V gene: TRBV6-5
D gene: TRBD1
CDR3 protein: CASSRTGDVSPLHF
CDR3 DNA: TGTGCCAGCAGTCGGACAGGGGACGTGTCACCCCTCCACTTT

clone size: NA
J gene: TRBJ1-2
V gene: TRBV7-9
D gene: NA
CDR3 protein: CASNQGGVLNGYTF
CDR3 DNA: TGTGCCAGCAACCAGGGAGGGGTATTGAATGGCTACACCTTC